The T cell receptor (beta chain) under discussion was sequenced for a study of lymphopenia after photon versus proton radiotherapy. Study outcomes and limitations: Post-nadir TCR diversity decline inversely tracked overall survival among those who died.

A remark on this clone: Its specificity is not known.

The protocol was immunoSEQ multiplex PCR, while the TCRdb copy is restricted to in-frame clones and leaves out a portion. The table records more than 25,000 clones, about 91% of them present only once. This receptor was taken from a woman aged 55-69 years with cholangiocarcinoma. Some clones in this sample may be carry-over from other donors' samples. This specimen was peripheral blood, taken from a patient treated with proton-based radiotherapy.

The CDR3 is CASSLEPLNTEAFF. The CDR3 bases are TGTGCCAGCAGCTTGGAGCCGCTGAACACTGAAGCTTTCTTT. The J gene is TRBJ1-1, the V gene TRBV5-4; D is unresolved. Trimming took off 0 bases at V and 0 bases at J, with 6 bases between the two ends. This CDR3 comprises 14 residues. CDR1 and CDR2 (germline): SGHNT, YYREEE (reference sequence).